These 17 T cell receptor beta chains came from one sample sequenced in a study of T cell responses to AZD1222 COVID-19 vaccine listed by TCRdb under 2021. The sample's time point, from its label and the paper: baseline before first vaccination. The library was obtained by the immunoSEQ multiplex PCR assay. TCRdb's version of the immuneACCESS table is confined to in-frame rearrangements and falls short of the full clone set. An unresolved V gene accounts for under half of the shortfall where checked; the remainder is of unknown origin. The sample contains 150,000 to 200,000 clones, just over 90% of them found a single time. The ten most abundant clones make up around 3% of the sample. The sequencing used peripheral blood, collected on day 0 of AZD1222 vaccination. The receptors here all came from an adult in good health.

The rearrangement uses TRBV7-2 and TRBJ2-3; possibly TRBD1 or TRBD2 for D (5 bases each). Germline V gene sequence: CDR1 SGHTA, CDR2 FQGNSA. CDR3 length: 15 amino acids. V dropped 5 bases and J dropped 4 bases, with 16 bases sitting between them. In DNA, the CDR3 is TGTGCCAGCAGCACCCGGGACGGCGCCGCAGATACGCAGTATTTT. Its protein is CASSTRDGAADTQYF.

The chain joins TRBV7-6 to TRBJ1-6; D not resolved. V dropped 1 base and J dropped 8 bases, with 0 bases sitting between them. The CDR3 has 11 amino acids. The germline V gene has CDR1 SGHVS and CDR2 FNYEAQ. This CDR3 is CASSLDSPLHF. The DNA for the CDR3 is TGTGCCAGCAGCTTAGATTCACCCCTCCACTTT.

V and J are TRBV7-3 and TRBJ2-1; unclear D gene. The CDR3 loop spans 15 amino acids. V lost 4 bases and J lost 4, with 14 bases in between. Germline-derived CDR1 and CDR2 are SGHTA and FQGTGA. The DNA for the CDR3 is TGTGCCAGCAGCTCTTCCCGGGCCACTTACAATGAGCAGTTCTTC. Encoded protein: CASSSSRATYNEQFF.

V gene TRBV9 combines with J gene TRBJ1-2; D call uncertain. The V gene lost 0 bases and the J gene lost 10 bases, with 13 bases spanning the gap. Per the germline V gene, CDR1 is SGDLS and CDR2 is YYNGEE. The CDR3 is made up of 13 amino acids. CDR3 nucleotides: TGTGCCAGCAGCGTAGAGCCTCCGGGGTCCTACACCTTC. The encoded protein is CASSVEPPGSYTF. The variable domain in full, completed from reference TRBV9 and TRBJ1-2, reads DSGVTQTPKHLITATGQRVTLRCSPRSGDLSVYWYQQSLDQGLQFLIQYYNGEERAKGNILERFSAQQFPDLHSELNLSSLELGDSALYFCASSVEPPGSYTFGSGTRLTVV.

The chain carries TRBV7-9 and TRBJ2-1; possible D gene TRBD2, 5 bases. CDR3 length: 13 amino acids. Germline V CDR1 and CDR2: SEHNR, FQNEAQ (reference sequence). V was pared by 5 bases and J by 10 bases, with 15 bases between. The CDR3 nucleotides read TGTGCCAGCAGCCCGAGACGGGGTAGAGAGCAGTTCTTC. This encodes CASSPRRGREQFF.

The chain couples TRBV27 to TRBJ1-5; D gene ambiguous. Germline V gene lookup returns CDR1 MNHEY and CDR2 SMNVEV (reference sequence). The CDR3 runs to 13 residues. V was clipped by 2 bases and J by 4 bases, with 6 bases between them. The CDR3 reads CASSLLGNQPQHF. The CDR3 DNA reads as TGTGCCAGCAGTTTACTAGGGAATCAGCCCCAGCATTTT.

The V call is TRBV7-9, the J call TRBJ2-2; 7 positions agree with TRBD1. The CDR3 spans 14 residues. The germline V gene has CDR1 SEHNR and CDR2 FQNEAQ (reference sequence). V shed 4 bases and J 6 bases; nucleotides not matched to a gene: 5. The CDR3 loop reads CASSSRQGPGELFF. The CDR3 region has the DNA TGTGCCAGCAGCTCCCGACAGGGCCCCGGGGAGCTGTTTTTT.

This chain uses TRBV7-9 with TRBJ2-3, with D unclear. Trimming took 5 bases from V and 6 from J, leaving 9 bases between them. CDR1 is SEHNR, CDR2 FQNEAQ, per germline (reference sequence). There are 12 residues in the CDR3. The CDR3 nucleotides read TGTGCCAGCAGCCCCGGCCGGGATACGCAGTATTTT. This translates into CASSPGRDTQYF.

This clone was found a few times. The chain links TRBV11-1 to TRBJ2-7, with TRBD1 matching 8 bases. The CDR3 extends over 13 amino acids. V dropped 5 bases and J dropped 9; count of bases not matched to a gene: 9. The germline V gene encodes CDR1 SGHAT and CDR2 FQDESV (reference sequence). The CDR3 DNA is TGTGCCAGCAGCCATCAGGACAGGGCAAGGCAGTACTTC. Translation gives CASSHQDRARQYF.

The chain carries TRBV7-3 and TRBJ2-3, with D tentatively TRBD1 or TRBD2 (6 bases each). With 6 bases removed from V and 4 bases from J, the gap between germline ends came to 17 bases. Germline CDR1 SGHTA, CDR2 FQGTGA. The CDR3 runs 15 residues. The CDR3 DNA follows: TGTGCCAGCAGTGGGCCGGGGGCCCCGGCAGATACGCAGTATTTT. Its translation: CASSGPGAPADTQYF.

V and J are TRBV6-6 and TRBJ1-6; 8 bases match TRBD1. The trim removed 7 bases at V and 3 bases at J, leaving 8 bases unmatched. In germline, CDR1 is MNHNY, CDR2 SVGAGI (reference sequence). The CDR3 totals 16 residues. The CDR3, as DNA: TGTGCCAGCACCAGGGAAGGACAGGGCTATAATTCACCCCTCCACTTT. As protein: CASTREGQGYNSPLHF.

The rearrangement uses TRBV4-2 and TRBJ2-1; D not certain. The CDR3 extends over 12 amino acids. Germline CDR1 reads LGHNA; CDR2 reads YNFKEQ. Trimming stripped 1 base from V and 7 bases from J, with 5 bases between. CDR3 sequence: CASSQGPNEQFF. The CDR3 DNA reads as TGTGCCAGCAGCCAAGGCCCAAATGAGCAGTTCTTC.

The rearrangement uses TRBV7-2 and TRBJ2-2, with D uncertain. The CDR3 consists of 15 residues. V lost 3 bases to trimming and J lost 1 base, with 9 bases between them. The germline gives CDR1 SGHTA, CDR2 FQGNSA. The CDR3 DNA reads TGTGCCAGCAGCTTGCTAGGTGGGAACACCGGGGAGCTGTTTTTT. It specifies CASSLLGGNTGELFF.

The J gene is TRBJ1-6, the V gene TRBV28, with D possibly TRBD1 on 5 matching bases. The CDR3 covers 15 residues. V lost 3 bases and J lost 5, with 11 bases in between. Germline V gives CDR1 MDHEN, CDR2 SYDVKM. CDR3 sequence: CASSFLGRDNSPLHF. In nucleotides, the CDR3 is TGTGCCAGCAGTTTCCTAGGCAGGGATAATTCACCCCTCCACTTT.

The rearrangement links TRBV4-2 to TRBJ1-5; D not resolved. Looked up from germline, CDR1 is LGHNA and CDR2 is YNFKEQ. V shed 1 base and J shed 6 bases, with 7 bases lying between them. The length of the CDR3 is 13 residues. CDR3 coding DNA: TGTGCCAGCAGCCAAGTATTGGGTCAGCCCCAGCATTTT. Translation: CASSQVLGQPQHF.

The CDR3 reads CASSMSRGMGEQYF. The CDR3 DNA is TGTGCCAGTAGTATGTCCAGGGGAATGGGGGAGCAGTACTTC. The chain couples TRBV19 to TRBJ2-7, with D tentatively TRBD1 (6 bases). Per the germline V gene, CDR1 is LNHDA and CDR2 is SQIVND (reference sequence). This CDR3 contains 14 residues. V dropped 3 bases and J dropped 7 bases, with 16 bases sitting between them.

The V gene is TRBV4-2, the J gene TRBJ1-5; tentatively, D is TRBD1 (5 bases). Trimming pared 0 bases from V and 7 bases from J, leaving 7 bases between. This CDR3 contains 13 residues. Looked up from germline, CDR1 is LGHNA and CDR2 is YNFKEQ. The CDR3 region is CASSQDKGQPQHF. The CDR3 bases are TGTGCCAGCAGCCAAGATAAGGGGCAGCCCCAGCATTTT.